This TCR beta chain was observed in a study of prognosis after radiotherapy for stage I lung cancer. The wider study: Histologically, the tumors comprised squamous cell carcinoma in over five patients and adenocarcinoma in about a dozen. Receipt of concurrent therapy with stereotactic body radiotherapy occurred in no patient.

Genomic DNA yielded TCR beta CDR3, amplified by two-round multiplex PCR. Amplification during the initial PCR round employed primers specific to each TRBV and TRBJ gene. Via MiXCR, TCRdb re-called the multiplex PCR reads, giving one row per CDR3 protein. The sample lists some 13,000 distinct CDR3 sequences; 37% were seen once. The CDR3 consists of 14 residues. Trimming pared 1 base from V and 3 bases from J, leaving 11 bases between. Germline CDR1 is SGHRS and CDR2 is YFSETQ. Study results and limitations: Reportedly, the usage of TRBV and TRBJ genes was not the same in patients with and without metastases.

This clonotype was found many times. Its antigen remains unknown. V and J are TRBV5-1 and TRBJ2-7, with TRBD1 as a possible D gene (6 bases). The TCR sequence derives from a donor aged 50 or older with non-small cell lung cancer. The input for sequencing was PBMCs, taken before or after stereotactic body radiation therapy (not recorded which). CDR3 in amino acids: CASSLSGHYYEQYF. CDR3 coding DNA: TGCGCCAGCAGCTTGTCGGGACACTACTACGAGCAGTACTTC.